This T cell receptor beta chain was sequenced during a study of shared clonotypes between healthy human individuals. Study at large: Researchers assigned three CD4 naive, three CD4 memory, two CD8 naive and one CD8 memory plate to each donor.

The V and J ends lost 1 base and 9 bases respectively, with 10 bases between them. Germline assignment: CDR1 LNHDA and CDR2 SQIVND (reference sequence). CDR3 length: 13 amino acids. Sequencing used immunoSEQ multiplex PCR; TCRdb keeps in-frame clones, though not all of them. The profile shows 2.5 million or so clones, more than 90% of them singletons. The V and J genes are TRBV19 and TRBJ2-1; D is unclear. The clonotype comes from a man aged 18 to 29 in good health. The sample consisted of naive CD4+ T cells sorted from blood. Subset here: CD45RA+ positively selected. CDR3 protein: CASSIASGAEQFF. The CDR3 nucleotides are TGTGCCAGTAGTATAGCGTCGGGTGCTGAGCAGTTCTTC.